The entry below gives a single T cell receptor (beta chain) sequence along with its context. This clone was picked up one time. What antigen it recognizes has not been identified. No much larger clonotype is one base removed from it; base qualities were not supplied. Whole blood was collected in K2EDTA tubes by collaborating institutions according to the institutions' own protocols. For TCRbeta analysis, collaborators shipped samples as frozen whole blood, isolated PBMCs, or DNA extracted from either of those sample types. The germline V gene (reference sequence) gives CDR1 as LGHDT and CDR2 as YNNKEL. V is cut back by 1 base and J by 5 bases, with 2 bases in the junction unmatched. The CDR3 starts with the cysteine, ends with the phenylalanine, and has 14 residues. Of all the DNA, just the CDR3 is kept, 42 bases in frame from base 1. The data originate from a study of blood T cell repertoires in COVID-19 (dated by TCRdb to 2019 to 2021). Concerning the study at large: The collaborator samples originated in the United States, Italy and Spain and spanned the acute and convalescent phases of COVID-19. The prospective study material was composed of cDNA or gDNA derived from T cells, B-cell-depleted T cells, or PBMCs. The samples were drawn from two sources: the first 160 participants of the ongoing ImmuneRACE study, and 1,000 to 1,500 subjects contributed by 6 global collaborators. Deeply sampled blood TCRbeta repertoires from subjects exposed to, actively infected with, or recovered from COVID-19 were included in the dataset. Where available, HLA class I and class II types were taken from metadata supplied by the sample provider and were not determined by assay-based typing. Sample metadata almost always included a de-identified subject ID, COVID-19 status, age in years and sex. The repertoires were made available in a free public database intended to serve as a resource for research on the immune response to SARS-CoV-2. The paper as a whole reports these results and caveats: The quantity of clinical and demographic metadata differed by source and by participant and was supplied without curation.

The immunoSEQ Assay, a bias-controlled multiplex PCR, was used to amplify TCRbeta CDR3 regions from genomic DNA. Per the original workflow: Within the assay, amplification of reference gene primers was used to estimate how many nucleated cells each sample contained. To quantify the absolute abundance of each unique TCRbeta CDR3 rearrangement, sequence reads were collapsed and filtered. For each sample, productive Simpson clonality was calculated by taking the square root of Simpson's diversity index across productive rearrangements. TCRdb took over this immuneACCESS table, retaining in-frame rearrangements with V and J assigned. Such tables are incomplete; in checked studies, under half of the missing clones stem from an unresolved V gene, and the remainder is unexplained. From that table come the V and J calls and clone size; the DNA was used to work out D and trimming. The sample records some 170,000 clones, roughly 90% of which are singletons. Roughly a sixth of the sample goes to the ten largest clones.

The clonotype originates from a man aged 55 to 70 with active or convalescent COVID-19. The specimen sequenced was peripheral blood. Recombination joined TRBV3-1 (or the pseudogene TRBV3-2) with TRBJ1-1, with 9 bases aligning to TRBD1. The nucleotide sequence is given as TGTGCCAGCAGCCAAGTACAGGGGGCGACTGAAGCTTTCTTT. This is translated as CASSQVQGATEAFF.